Below, one TCR beta chain is given with its context. Its antigen is still unknown. V lost 2 bases, J lost 0 bases, and 8 bases stayed unmatched. In germline, CDR1 is LNHDA, CDR2 SQIVND (reference sequence). The CDR3 is 18 residues long. This sample was included in a study of T cell repertoires in cytomegalovirus infection. TCRdb re-derived calls from the reads in MiXCR, one entry per CDR3 protein. There are about 770,000 distinct CDR3 sequences in the sample; roughly 29% occur only once, and around 14% lies in the top ten. V usage is TRBV19 and J usage is TRBJ2-3; 10 bases match TRBD2. The sequences come from cultured CD8+ T cells from PBMCs, collected from culture after CMV antigen stimulation. This receptor was obtained from a human donor in good health (CMV status not recorded). Some clones in this sample may be carry-over from other donors' samples. The CDR3, as DNA: TGTGCCAGTAGTATAAAAGCGGGGGGGGTTCTAAGCACAGATACGCAGTATTTT. Translated, it gives CASSIKAGGVLSTDTQYF.